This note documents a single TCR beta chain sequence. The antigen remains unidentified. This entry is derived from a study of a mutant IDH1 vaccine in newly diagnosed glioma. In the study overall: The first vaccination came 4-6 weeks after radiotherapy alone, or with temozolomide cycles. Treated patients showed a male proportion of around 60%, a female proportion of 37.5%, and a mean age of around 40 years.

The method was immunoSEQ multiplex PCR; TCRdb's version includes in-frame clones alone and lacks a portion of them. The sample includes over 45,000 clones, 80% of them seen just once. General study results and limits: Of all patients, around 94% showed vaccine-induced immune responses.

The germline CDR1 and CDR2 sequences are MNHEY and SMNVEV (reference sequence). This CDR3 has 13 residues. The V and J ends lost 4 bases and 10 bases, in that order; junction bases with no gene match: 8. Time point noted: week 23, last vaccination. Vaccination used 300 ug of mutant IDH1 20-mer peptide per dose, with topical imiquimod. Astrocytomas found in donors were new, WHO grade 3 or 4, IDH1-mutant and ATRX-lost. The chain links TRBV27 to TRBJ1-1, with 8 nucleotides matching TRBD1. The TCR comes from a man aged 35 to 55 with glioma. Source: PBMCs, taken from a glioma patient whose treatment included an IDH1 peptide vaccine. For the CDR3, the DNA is TGTGCCAGCAGTTCAGCGGACAGGGCTCGAGCTTTCTTT. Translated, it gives CASSSADRARAFF.